This paragraph covers one T cell receptor beta chain sequence. This clone came up many times. The antigen it recognizes is unknown. For this mouse receptor, gene names and germline sequences are murine. The missing CDR3 end, 4 residues past where the read stops, is filled in from the germline J gene. Pooled mouse cutaneous lymph node cells were stained for CD4, CD8alpha, NKG2D, NKG2ACE and other markers, then sorted on a BD Influx. As encoded in the germline V gene, CDR1 is MNHDT while CDR2 is YYDKIL. The CDR3 numbers 16 residues from cysteine through phenylalanine. The CDR3 was read in part: 36 bases, with the frame set at base 1. V is shortened by 0 bases, J by 4 bases, and the region joining them spans 12 bases. This specimen comes from a study of CD8+ T cells in alopecia areata (dated by TCRdb to the late 2010s). About the full investigation: Skin from C3H/HeJ donors aged roughly 6-12 months with spontaneous alopecia was grafted onto female C3H/HeJ recipients aged roughly 7-10 weeks. In both human patients and the C3H/HeJ mouse model, the study applied high-throughput TCRbeta sequencing to look at T cell clonal expansion in alopecia areata. Scalp tissue and sorted CD4+ and CD8+ peripheral blood T cells from patchy and totalis/universalis alopecia areata patients and from healthy controls were covered by human TCRbeta sequencing. Scalp clonality was compared across normal scalp (n=4), patchy alopecia areata scalp (n=8), and alopecia totalis/universalis scalp (n=8). The RNA source kit depended on sample type: the PAXgene miRNA kit for fixed scalp, the miRNeasy kit for PBMCs, and the RNeasy kit for mouse skin. TCRbeta CDR3 regions were amplified by immunoSEQ multiplex PCR using 35 Vbeta forward and 13 Jbeta reverse primers. Overall study outcomes, separate from this receptor: Compared with normal scalp, lesional scalp, particularly in alopecia totalis/universalis, had higher clonality and more expanded CD8+ clones, which suggests antigenic drive. Shared TCR sequences between patients were less evident than in mice, which may be partly attributable to HLA diversity in the patient population. Unlike mouse skin, where gammadelta T cells dominate, normal human skin contains resident alphabeta T cells that get sequenced too, which complicates analysis of the scalp TCR repertoire.

Receptor amplification or capture employed the immunoSEQ multiplex PCR assay. RNA was extracted from all samples and reverse transcribed into cDNA, which served as template for TCR sequencing. SuperScript III was used for first-strand cDNA synthesis, primed with a 2:1 mix of oligo-dT and random hexamers. A synthetic immune receptor repertoire was used to measure amplification bias, and any remaining bias was corrected computationally. Sequencing of the libraries was done on Illumina HiSeq with 60 bp reads that cover the CDR3, reading from J toward V. Turning to the authors' computational methods: Raw reads were preprocessed to remove errors, and CDR3 was defined according to IMGT conventions as the region from the conserved cysteine to phenylalanine. To get clonality, Shannon entropy was normalized by log2 of the number of productive unique TCRs and the result was subtracted from 1. Scalp TCRbeta sequences were cross-referenced with sorted blood CD4 and CD8 repertoires so that the CD4 or CD8 identity of scalp clones could be inferred. TCRdb provides this immuneACCESS table in a form limited to in-frame rearrangements. Some clones are lacking; in checked studies, under half of them reflect an unresolved V gene, and why the rest are absent is not known. V, J and clone size are taken as reported in that table, and D and trimming were inferred from the DNA itself. With under 350,000 clones recorded, this sample contains no clone counted only once. 0.9% to 1.5% of the sample is taken by the ten largest.

The chain was built from TRBV17 and TRBJ2-2; possibly the D gene is TRBD2, per 7 matching bases. This receptor was taken from a C3H/HeJ mouse with alopecia areata. The strain in question carries the MHC haplotype H2-k. The sequenced sample consisted of CD4+ T cells sorted from a lymph node. The part of the CDR3 DNA that was read is TGTGCTAGCAGTAGAGATCGGGGGGCTGCCACCGGG. The resulting protein is CASSRDRGAATG. The entire CDR3 protein reads CASSRDRGAATGQLYF.